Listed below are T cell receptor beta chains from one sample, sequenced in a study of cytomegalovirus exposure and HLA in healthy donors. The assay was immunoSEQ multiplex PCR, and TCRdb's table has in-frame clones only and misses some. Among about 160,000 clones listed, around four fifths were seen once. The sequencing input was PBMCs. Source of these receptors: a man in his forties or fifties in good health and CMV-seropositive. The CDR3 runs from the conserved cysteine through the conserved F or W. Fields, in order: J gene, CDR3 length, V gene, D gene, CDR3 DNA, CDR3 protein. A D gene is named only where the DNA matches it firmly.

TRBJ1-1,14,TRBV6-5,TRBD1,TGTGCCAGCACCACACAGGGGGCTTACACTGAAGCTTTCTTT,CASTTQGAYTEAFF
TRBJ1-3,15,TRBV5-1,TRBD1,TGCGCCAGCAGCTCGACAGGGGCTTCTGGAAACACCATATATTTT,CASSSTGASGNTIYF
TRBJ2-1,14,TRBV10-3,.,TGTGCCATCAGTGGGCTGGGGGGAGAGGGTGAGCAGTTCTTC,CAISGLGGEGEQFF
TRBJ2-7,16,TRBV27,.,TGTGCCAGCAGTTTATCGCCGGACAGCGATGCCTACGAGCAGTACTTC,CASSLSPDSDAYEQYF
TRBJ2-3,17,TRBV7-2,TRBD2,TGTGCCAGCAGCTTAGGATTTAGCGGGGGCCTCACAGATACGCAGTATTTT,CASSLGFSGGLTDTQYF
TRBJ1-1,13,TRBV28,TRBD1,TGTGCCAGCAGTGTCGGGACAGGAAGAGGAGCTTTCTTT,CASSVGTGRGAFF
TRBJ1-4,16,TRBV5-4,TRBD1,TGTGCCAGCAGCCCAAAGGGGGCCCGGGACGGTGAAAAACTGTTTTTT,CASSPKGARDGEKLFF
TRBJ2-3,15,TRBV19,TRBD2,TGTGCCAGTAGTACCCCAGCGGGGAGCACAGATACGCAGTATTTT,CASSTPAGSTDTQYF
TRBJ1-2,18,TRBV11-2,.,TGTGCCAGCAGCTTAAGTGGGCAGGGCCTCCTCTCTAACTATGGCTACACCTTC,CASSLSGQGLLSNYGYTF
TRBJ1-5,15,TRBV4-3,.,TGCGCCAGCAGCCAAGGGCAGGGAACGAATCAGCCCCAGCATTTT,CASSQGQGTNQPQHF
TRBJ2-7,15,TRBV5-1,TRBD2,TGCGCCAGCAGCTTGGGGGTAGCGGGAGTAGGCGAGCAGTACTTC,CASSLGVAGVGEQYF
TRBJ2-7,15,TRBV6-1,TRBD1,TGTGCCAGCAAACCCCACACAGGGGGCTCCTACGAGCAGTACTTC,CASKPHTGGSYEQYF
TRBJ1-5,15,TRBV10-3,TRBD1,TGTGCCATCAGCCCGACAGGGTTGGGCAATCAGCCCCAGCATTTT,CAISPTGLGNQPQHF
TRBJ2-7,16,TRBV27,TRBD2,TGTGCCAGCAGTTTGGGTAGCGGGAGGGCCGTTGCCGAGCAGTACTTC,CASSLGSGRAVAEQYF
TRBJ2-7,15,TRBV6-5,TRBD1,TGTGCCAGCAGACGCGCGACAGGGGAGGCCTACGAGCAGTACTTC,CASRRATGEAYEQYF